One and the same sample provided the 14 T cell receptor beta chains below, sequenced in a study of chemoradiotherapy in HPV16-positive cancers. Profiled with immunoSEQ multiplex PCR; TCRdb holds only in-frame clones, not every one. Of some 11,000 clones in the sample, 60% to 80% were seen once. The specimen was obtained from a patient who underwent chemoradiotherapy. These receptor sequences come from a human donor with HPV-associated anogenital cancer.

This clone was found a few times. J is TRBJ1-2 and V is TRBV19; D is ambiguous. Germline V gives CDR1 LNHDA, CDR2 SQIVND (reference sequence). V shed 9 bases and J shed 2 bases, with 13 bases lying between them. CDR3 length: 13 residues. DNA of the CDR3: TGTGCCAGCAGATACACGACGAACTATGGCTACACCTTC. This encodes CASRYTTNYGYTF.

This clone has just a few counts. The rearrangement links TRBV7-9 to TRBJ2-1; 10 nucleotides agree with TRBD2. The CDR3 contains 17 residues. Germline CDR1 SEHNR, CDR2 FQNEAQ (reference sequence). The V segment lost 5 bases and the J segment 0 bases; nucleotides outside the gene matches: 7. As DNA, the CDR3 is TGTGCCAGCAGCATCTACCCTAGCGGGAGCTCCTACAATGAGCAGTTCTTC. Residues: CASSIYPSGSSYNEQFF.

The chain employs TRBV27 and TRBJ2-7, with TRBD1 matching over 8 bases. The length of the CDR3 is 14 residues. The germline V gene has CDR1 MNHEY and CDR2 SMNVEV (reference sequence). V shed 2 bases, J shed 5 bases, and the junction held 5 bases outside the gene matches. The CDR3 nucleotides are TGTGCCAGCAGTTTAGACAGGGGTTCCCACGAGCAGTACTTC. Its protein is CASSLDRGSHEQYF.

The chain combines TRBV30 with TRBJ1-1; D remains unclear. CDR1 is GTSNPN and CDR2 is SVGIG in the germline V gene (reference sequence). The CDR3 consists of 12 residues. V lost 3 bases and J lost 2, with 7 bases in between. CDR3 sequence: CAWRWSNTEAFF. CDR3 nucleotides: TGTGCCTGGAGATGGAGCAACACTGAAGCTTTCTTT.

V usage is TRBV4-3 and J usage is TRBJ2-2; D unclear. V dropped 2 bases and J dropped 2 bases, with 6 bases sitting between them. This CDR3 spans 14 amino acids. The germline CDR1 and CDR2 sequences are LGHNA and YSLEER. In DNA form, the CDR3 reads TGCGCCAGCAGCCAACACCCAAACACCGGGGAGCTGTTTTTT. Residues: CASSQHPNTGELFF.

In this sample, this clone turned up a few times. This chain connects TRBV13 to TRBJ2-3, with D unresolved. Germline values: CDR1 PRHDT, CDR2 FYEKMQ (reference sequence). Trimming left V 2 bases short and J 2 bases short, with 11 bases between. This CDR3 region has 15 residues. CDR3 coding DNA: TGTGCCAGCAGCTTATGGGCAGACTTCACAGATACGCAGTATTTT. Protein: CASSLWADFTDTQYF.

CDR3 bases: TGTGCCAGCAAGCGGGGACAGGGCGGTGGCAATCAGCCCCAGCATTTT. This sequence encodes CASKRGQGGGNQPQHF. The chain carries TRBV2 and TRBJ1-5; 9 nucleotides agree with TRBD1. After removal of 7 bases from V and 2 bases from J, the junction contained 9 bases not matched to a gene. Germline V gene lookup returns CDR1 SNHLY and CDR2 FYNNEI. CDR3 length: 16 residues.

This clone was counted only a few times. The V gene is TRBV28, the J gene TRBJ2-5; D is ambiguous. The germline V and J ends were trimmed by 3 bases and 5 bases, with 4 bases remaining between them. The CDR3 covers 11 residues. Germline CDR1 and CDR2: MDHEN and SYDVKM. In nucleotides, the CDR3 is TGTGCCAGCAGTTTTGTGGAGACCCAGTACTTC. This gives the protein CASSFVETQYF.

This clone was counted a few times. This chain uses TRBV2 with TRBJ1-5; a weak D match, TRBD1 (5 bases). V was trimmed by 6 bases and J by 0 bases, leaving 9 bases between them. This CDR3 has 14 amino acids. Germline V gene sequence: CDR1 SNHLY, CDR2 FYNNEI. CDR3 in DNA: TGTGCCAGCAGGGGGACCGTTAGCAATCAGCCCCAGCATTTT. Translating gives CASRGTVSNQPQHF. Using reference TRBV2 and TRBJ1-5 for the parts outside the CDR3, the full variable domain is EPEVTQTPSHQVTQMGQEVILRCVPISNHLYFYWYRQILGQKVEFLVSFYNNEISEKSEIFDDQFSVERPDGSNFTLKIRSTKLEDSAMYFCASRGTVSNQPQHFGDGTRLSIL.

This chain links TRBV5-1 with TRBJ2-1, with TRBD2 identical over 9 bases. Germline CDR1 is SGHRS and CDR2 is YFSETQ. The CDR3 runs to 15 residues. V shed 1 base, J shed 8 bases, and the junction held 7 bases outside the gene matches. The DNA for the CDR3 is TGCGCCAGCAGCTTGATAGCGGGAGCAGAGTATGAGCAGTTCTTC. This encodes CASSLIAGAEYEQFF. Filled out from reference TRBV5-1 and TRBJ2-1, the complete variable domain reads KAGVTQTPRYLIKTRGQQVTLSCSPISGHRSVSWYQQTPGQGLQFLFEYFSETQRNKGNFPGRFSGRQFSNSRSEMNVSTLELGDSALYLCASSLIAGAEYEQFFGPGTRLTVL.

J is TRBJ1-2 and V is TRBV28; D gene uncertain. Trimming took 2 bases from V and 0 from J, leaving 7 bases between them. Per germline, CDR1 MDHEN and CDR2 SYDVKM. The CDR3 spans 14 residues. The CDR3 DNA follows: TGTGCCAGCAGTTTAGACCTAACTAACTATGGCTACACCTTC. It codes for CASSLDLTNYGYTF.

This clone has only one observation. The rearrangement links TRBV10-3 to TRBJ2-5, with 10 bases matching TRBD2. With V trimmed by 3 bases and J by 5 bases, 9 bases remained unmatched. The CDR3 spans 16 residues. The germline V gene has CDR1 ENHRY and CDR2 SYGVKD. The CDR3 here is CAISDSSSGSGETQYF. The CDR3 DNA reads TGTGCCATCAGTGATTCGTCTAGCGGGAGTGGTGAGACCCAGTACTTC.

J is TRBJ1-1 and V is TRBV6-5, with D tentatively TRBD1 (5 bases). Germline V gives CDR1 MNHEY, CDR2 SVGAGI. Trimming removed 3 bases from V and 2 bases from J, with 10 bases in between. This CDR3 comprises 14 residues. CDR3 loop: CASSYQGSNTEAFF. The CDR3 nucleotides read TGTGCCAGCAGTTATCAGGGATCAAACACTGAAGCTTTCTTT.

This chain uses TRBV15 with TRBJ2-7; unclear D gene. Deletions cut 1 base from V and 1 base from J, with 5 bases between. CDR1 is LNHNV and CDR2 is YYDKDF in the germline V gene (reference sequence). This CDR3 region has 13 residues. In DNA form, the CDR3 reads TGTGCCACCAGCAGAGGGTCTTCCTACGAGCAGTACTTC. It is translated as CATSRGSSYEQYF. The full variable domain, its missing parts supplied by reference TRBV15 and TRBJ2-7, is DAMVIQNPRYQVTQFGKPVTLSCSQTLNHNVMYWYQQKSSQAPKLLFHYYDKDFNNEADTPDNFQSRRPNTSFCFLDIRSPGLGDTAMYLCATSRGSSYEQYFGPGTRLTVT.